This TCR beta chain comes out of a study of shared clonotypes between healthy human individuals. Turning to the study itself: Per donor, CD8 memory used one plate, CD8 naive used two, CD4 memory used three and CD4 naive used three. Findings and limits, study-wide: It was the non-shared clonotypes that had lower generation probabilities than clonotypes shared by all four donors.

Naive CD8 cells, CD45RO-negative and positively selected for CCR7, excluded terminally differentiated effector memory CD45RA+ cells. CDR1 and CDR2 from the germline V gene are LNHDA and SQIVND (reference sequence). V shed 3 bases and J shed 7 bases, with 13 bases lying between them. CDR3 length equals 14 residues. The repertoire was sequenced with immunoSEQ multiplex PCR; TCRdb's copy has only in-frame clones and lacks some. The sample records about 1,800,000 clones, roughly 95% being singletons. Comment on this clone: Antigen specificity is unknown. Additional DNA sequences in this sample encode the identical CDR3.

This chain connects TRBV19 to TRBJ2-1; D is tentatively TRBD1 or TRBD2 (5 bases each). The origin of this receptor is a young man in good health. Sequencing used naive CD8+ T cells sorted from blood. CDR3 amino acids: CASSMGEGYNEQFF. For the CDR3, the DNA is TGTGCCAGTAGTATGGGTGAGGGGTATAATGAGCAGTTCTTC. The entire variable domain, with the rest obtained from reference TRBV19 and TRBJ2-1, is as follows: DGGITQSPKYLFRKEGQNVTLSCEQNLNHDAMYWYRQDPGQGLRLIYYSQIVNDFQKGDIAEGYSVSREKKESFPLTVTSAQKNPTAFYLCASSMGEGYNEQFFGPGTRLTVL.